Below are 9 T cell receptor beta chains sequenced from a single sample in a study of T cells in localized non-small cell lung cancer. Sequencing was performed with immunoSEQ multiplex PCR; in TCRdb, only in-frame clones are kept and a portion is missing. The sample holds 60,000 to 85,000 clones, 86% seen once. Sequencing used peripheral blood, obtained before any cancer treatment. These receptors all come from a male donor older than 55 with stage III squamous cell lung carcinoma.

The chain joins TRBV28 to TRBJ1-6; the D is unclear. CDR1 is MDHEN and CDR2 is SYDVKM in the germline V gene. The CDR3 contains 15 residues. The V gene lost 5 bases and the J gene lost 4 bases, with 12 bases spanning the gap. Written as DNA, the CDR3 is TGTGCCAGCAGTCCGGCGGCAGTGTATAATTCACCCCTCCACTTT. Protein sequence: CASSPAAVYNSPLHF.

This clone was seen a single time. This chain uses TRBV11-2 with TRBJ1-2; TRBD1 is a possible D gene (5 bases). The CDR3 totals 15 residues. Trimming cost V 1 base and J 3 bases, with 12 bases left between them. The germline gives CDR1 SGHAT, CDR2 FQNNGV. DNA of the CDR3: TGTGCCAGCAGCTTAGTTACCAGGGACGACTATGGCTACACCTTC. Translated: CASSLVTRDDYGYTF.

The CDR3 coding sequence is TGTGCCAGCTCATCCGTGGGGGGAACGGGGAACACTGAAGCTTTCTTT. Translating gives CASSSVGGTGNTEAFF. The V gene is TRBV18, the J gene TRBJ1-1, with a weak D call TRBD1 (5 bases). V was trimmed by 5 bases and J by 1 base, leaving 17 bases between them. CDR3 length: 16 amino acids. CDR1 is KGHSH, CDR2 LQKENI, per germline.

As for this clone: Germline and junction disagree at one end, which may indicate a read error. The genes are TRBV6-4 and TRBJ1-4, with 10 positions matching TRBD1. Germline V lookup: CDR1 MRHNA, CDR2 SNTAGT. The CDR3 sequence is 16 residues long. CDR3 nucleotide sequence: TGTGCCAGCAGTGAACCCCCGGGACAGGGGAGAGGAAAAACTGTTTTT. This codes for CASSEPPGQGRGKTVF.

The chain couples TRBV7-2 to TRBJ2-5, with TRBD2 matching 11 bases. This CDR3 has 15 amino acids. The V gene end was trimmed by 5 bases and the J gene end by 4 bases; junction bases not matched to a gene: 6. Germline CDR1 SGHTA, CDR2 FQGNSA. The CDR3 here is CASSRTSGGGETQYF. CDR3 sequence (DNA): TGTGCCAGCAGCAGAACTAGCGGGGGAGGAGAGACCCAGTACTTC.

The chain has TRBV2 and TRBJ2-2; possibly TRBD1 for D (6 bases). This CDR3 has 16 amino acids. Trimming left V 6 bases short and J 3 bases short, with 17 bases between. The V gene's germline CDR1 is SNHLY and CDR2 FYNNEI. The CDR3: CASSKGRGVDTGELFF. Here the CDR3 DNA reads TGTGCCAGCAGCAAGGGCAGGGGAGTCGACACCGGGGAGCTGTTTTTT.

V gene TRBV14 combines with J gene TRBJ1-2, with D hard to call. Trimming shortened V by 1 base and J by 9 bases, and 12 bases separated the two germline ends. The CDR3 consists of 13 residues. Looked up from germline, CDR1 is SGHDN and CDR2 is FVKESK. The CDR3 DNA follows: TGTGCCAGCAGCCAAGTGTCCCAGAGTAGCTACACCTTC. Translating gives CASSQVSQSSYTF.

CDR3 DNA sequence: TGTGCCAGCAGGGGGGACGCCGACGCGCTGTATGGCTACACCTTC. As protein: CASRGDADALYGYTF. The chain joins TRBV2 to TRBJ1-2; D perhaps matches TRBD1 (5 bases). This CDR3 contains 15 residues. V lost 6 bases and J 5 bases, leaving 19 bases between the germline ends. Germline V gene data show CDR1 as SNHLY and CDR2 as FYNNEI. The full variable domain, completed using reference TRBV2 and TRBJ1-2, is EPEVTQTPSHQVTQMGQEVILRCVPISNHLYFYWYRQILGQKVEFLVSFYNNEISEKSEIFDDQFSVERPDGSNFTLKIRSTKLEDSAMYFCASRGDADALYGYTFGSGTRLTVV.

V gene TRBV6-1 combines with J gene TRBJ1-1; D is uncertain. CDR1 is MNHNS and CDR2 is SASEGT in the germline V gene. The CDR3 length is 13 residues. V was clipped by 7 bases and J by 3 bases, with 12 bases between them. The CDR3 here is CASTSRGYTEAFF. CDR3 nucleotides: TGTGCCAGCACCTCTAGAGGGTACACTGAAGCTTTCTTT.